The present T cell receptor beta chain was sequenced within a study of shared clonotypes between healthy human individuals. Every contributor of samples was a Caucasian grown-up residing in Nashville, Tennessee. The run depth of the assay was deep. An even split of each subset's genomic DNA across several immunoSEQ plates was performed. Repertoires were generated with immunoSEQ multiplex PCR, while TCRdb's copy carries only in-frame clones and drops some. The table has about 2.3 million clones, more than 85% seen once. The CDR3 runs 13 residues. Germline CDR1 reads LNHDA; CDR2 reads SQIVND (reference sequence). V dropped 6 bases and J dropped 0 bases, with 8 bases sitting between them.

The material sequenced was naive CD4+ T cells from PBMCs. Subset meaning: CD45RA+ positively selected. This TCR derives from a man younger than 35 in good health. Some clones in this sample may be carry-over from other donors' samples. The chain combines TRBV19 with TRBJ1-2, with D possibly TRBD1 on 6 matching bases. The CDR3 DNA sequence: TGTGCCAGTAGACAGGGCTCTAACTATGGCTACACCTTC. It codes for CASRQGSNYGYTF.